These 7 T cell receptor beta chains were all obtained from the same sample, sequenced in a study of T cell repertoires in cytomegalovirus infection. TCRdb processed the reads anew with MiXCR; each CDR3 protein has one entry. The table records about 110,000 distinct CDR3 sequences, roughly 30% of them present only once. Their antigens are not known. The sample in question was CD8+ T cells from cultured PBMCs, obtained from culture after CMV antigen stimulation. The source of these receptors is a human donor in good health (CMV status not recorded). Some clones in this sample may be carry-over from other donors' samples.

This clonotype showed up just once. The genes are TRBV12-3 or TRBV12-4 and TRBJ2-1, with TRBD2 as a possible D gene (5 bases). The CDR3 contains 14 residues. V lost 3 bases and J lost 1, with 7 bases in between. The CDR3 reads CASSFGESYNEQFF. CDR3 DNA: TGTGCCAGCAGTTTCGGGGAGTCCTACAATGAGCAGTTCTTC.

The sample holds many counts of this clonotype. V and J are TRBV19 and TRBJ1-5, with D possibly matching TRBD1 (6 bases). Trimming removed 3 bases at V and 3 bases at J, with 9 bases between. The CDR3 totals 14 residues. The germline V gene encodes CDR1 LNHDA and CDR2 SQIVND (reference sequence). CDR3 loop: CASSIRGPNQPQHF. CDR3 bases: TGTGCCAGTAGTATCAGGGGCCCCAATCAGCCCCAGCATTTT.

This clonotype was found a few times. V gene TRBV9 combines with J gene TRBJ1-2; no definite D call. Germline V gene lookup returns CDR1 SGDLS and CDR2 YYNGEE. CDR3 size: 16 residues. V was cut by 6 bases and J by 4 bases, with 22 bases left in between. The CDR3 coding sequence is TGTGCCAGCACCCCGTATGGCGGGCCCGCCGGCTATGGCTACACCTTC. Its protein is CASTPYGGPAGYGYTF.

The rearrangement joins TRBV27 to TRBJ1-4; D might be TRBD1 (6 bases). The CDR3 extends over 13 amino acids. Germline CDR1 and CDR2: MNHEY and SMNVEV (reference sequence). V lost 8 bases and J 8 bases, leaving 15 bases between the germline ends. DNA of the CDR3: TGTGCCAGCTCGCGACAGGCTTCCGAAAAACTGTTTTTT. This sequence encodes CASSRQASEKLFF.

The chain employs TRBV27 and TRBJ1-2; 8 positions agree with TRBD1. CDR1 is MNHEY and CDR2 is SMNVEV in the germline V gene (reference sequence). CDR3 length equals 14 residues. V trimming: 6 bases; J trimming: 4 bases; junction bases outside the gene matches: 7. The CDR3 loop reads CASRGGDRGYGYTF. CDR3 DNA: TGTGCCAGCAGGGGAGGCGACAGGGGCTATGGCTACACCTTC.

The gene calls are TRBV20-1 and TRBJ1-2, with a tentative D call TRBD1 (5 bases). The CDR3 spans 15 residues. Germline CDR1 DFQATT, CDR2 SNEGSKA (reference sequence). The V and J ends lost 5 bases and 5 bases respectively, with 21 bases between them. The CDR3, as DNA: TGCAGTGCTCAGCGAGGGGAAGGGGTTCTTTATGGCTACACCTTC. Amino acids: CSAQRGEGVLYGYTF.

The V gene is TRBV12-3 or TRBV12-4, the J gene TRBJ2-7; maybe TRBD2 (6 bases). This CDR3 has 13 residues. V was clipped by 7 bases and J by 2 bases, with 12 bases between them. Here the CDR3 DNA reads TGTGCCAGCACTCCCGGGGGTGCCTACGAGCAGTACTTC. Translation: CASTPGGAYEQYF.